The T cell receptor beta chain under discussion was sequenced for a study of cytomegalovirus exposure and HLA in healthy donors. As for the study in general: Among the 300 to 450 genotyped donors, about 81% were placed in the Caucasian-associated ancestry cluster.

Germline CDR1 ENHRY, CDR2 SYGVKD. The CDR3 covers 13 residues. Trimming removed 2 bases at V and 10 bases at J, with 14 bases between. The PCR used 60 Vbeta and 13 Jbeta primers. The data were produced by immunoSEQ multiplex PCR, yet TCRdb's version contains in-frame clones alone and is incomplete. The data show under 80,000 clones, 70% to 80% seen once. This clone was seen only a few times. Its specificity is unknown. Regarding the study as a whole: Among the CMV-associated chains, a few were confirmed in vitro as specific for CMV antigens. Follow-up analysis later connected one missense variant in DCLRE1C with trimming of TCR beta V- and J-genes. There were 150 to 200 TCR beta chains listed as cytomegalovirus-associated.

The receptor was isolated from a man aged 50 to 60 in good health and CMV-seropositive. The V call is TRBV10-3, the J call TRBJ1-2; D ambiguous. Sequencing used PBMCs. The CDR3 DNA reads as TGTGCCATCAGTGAGGTGGGAGATTACGCCTACACCTTC. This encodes CAISEVGDYAYTF.